A selection of T cell receptor beta chains follows, all from one sample in a study of cytomegalovirus exposure and HLA in healthy donors. Method: immunoSEQ multiplex PCR; TCRdb's copy keeps in-frame clones and lacks some. The sample consists of fewer than 95,000 clones, around 95% of them appearing once. The sequenced sample was PBMCs. The receptors here all came from a young woman in good health and CMV-seronegative. CDR3s include the opening cysteine and the closing phenylalanine or tryptophan. D genes are given only for firm matches. Clone sizes are given selectively: once, few, many, or a class where the clone is expanded.

>.|TRBV5-1|TRBJ2-1|14|.
CASSLARVRDEQFF
TGCGCCAGCAGCTTGGCCAGGGTTCGCGATGAGCAGTTCTTC
>.|TRBV5-4|TRBJ1-1|14|.
CASSLDSMNTEAFF
TGTGCCAGCAGCCTAGACAGCATGAACACTGAAGCTTTCTTT
>.|TRBV28|TRBJ1-1|16|TRBD1
CASSPRTGGGNTEAFF
TGTGCCAGCAGTCCAAGGACAGGGGGCGGAAACACTGAAGCTTTCTTT
>once|TRBV25-1|TRBJ2-7|12|.
CASSEGGYEQYF
TGTGCCAGCAGTGAAGGAGGGTACGAGCAGTACTTC
>.|TRBV18|TRBJ2-7|13|.
CASSPPAAYEQYF
TGTGCCAGCTCACCGCCCGCAGCCTACGAGCAGTACTTC
>.|TRBV5-1|TRBJ1-2|14|.
CASSFNVPDYGYTF
TGCGCCAGCAGCTTTAATGTGCCGGACTATGGCTACACCTTC
>.|TRBV9|TRBJ2-3|15|.
CASSVGVLSTDTQYF
TGTGCCAGCAGCGTAGGCGTCCTCAGCACAGATACGCAGTATTTT
>.|TRBV5-1|TRBJ2-7|11|.
CASSFNSEQYF
TGCGCCAGCAGCTTTAATTCCGAGCAGTACTTC
>.|TRBV5-1|TRBJ2-3|15|.
CASSLGASGEDTQYF
TGCGCCAGCTCCCTGGGGGCATCAGGGGAAGATACGCAGTATTTT
>.|TRBV7-9|TRBJ2-5|15|TRBD1
CASSFLGQAQETQYF
TGTGCCAGCAGCTTTCTCGGACAGGCCCAAGAGACCCAGTACTTC
>.|TRBV4-3|TRBJ2-2|16|TRBD2
CASSQELAGRGGELFF
TGCGCCAGCAGCCAAGAATTAGCGGGTCGAGGCGGGGAGCTGTTTTTT
>.|TRBV28|TRBJ2-7|19|.
CASSPRRAGGGSGTYEQYF
TGTGCCAGCAGTCCAAGGCGGGCAGGGGGCGGGAGTGGTACCTACGAGCAGTACTTC
>.|TRBV6-5|TRBJ1-1|13|TRBD1
CASGHRGIFEAFF
TGTGCCAGCGGACACAGGGGGATCTTTGAAGCTTTCTTT
>.|TRBV19|TRBJ1-1|14|.
CASGPGWAYTEAFF
TGTGCCAGTGGCCCGGGGTGGGCTTACACTGAAGCTTTCTTT
>.|TRBV4-3|TRBJ2-6|17|.
CASARDAQASGANVLTF
TGCGCCAGCGCGAGAGACGCACAGGCTTCTGGGGCCAACGTCCTGACTTTC
>.|TRBV5-1|TRBJ2-6|16|.
CASSLLGARGANVLTF
TGCGCCAGCAGCTTGCTGGGGGCGCGTGGGGCCAACGTCCTGACTTTC
>.|TRBV15|TRBJ2-5|17|.
CATSRPKQAPREETQYF
TGTGCCACCAGCAGACCTAAGCAGGCCCCCCGCGAAGAGACCCAGTACTTC
>.|TRBV7-2|TRBJ2-1|17|TRBD2
CASSLDSGGGSYNEQFF
TGTGCCAGCAGCTTAGATAGCGGCGGGGGCTCCTACAATGAGCAGTTCTTC
>.|TRBV5-1|TRBJ2-1|17|TRBD2
CASSGGTSGVLDNEQFF
TGCGCCAGCAGCGGAGGGACTAGCGGGGTCCTAGACAATGAGCAGTTCTTC
>.|TRBV19|TRBJ1-4|15|.
CASSRTRNENEKLFF
TGTGCCAGTAGCAGGACTCGGAATGAGAATGAAAAACTGTTTTTT
>.|TRBV27|TRBJ1-4|15|.
CASSSDRATNEKLFF
TGTGCCAGCAGTTCGGACAGAGCAACTAATGAAAAACTGTTTTTT
>.|TRBV5-1|TRBJ2-5|15|TRBD1
CASSLGTGGQETQYF
TGCGCCAGCAGCTTAGGGACAGGGGGTCAAGAGACCCAGTACTTC
>.|TRBV27|TRBJ2-7|13|TRBD2
CASRASGGAEQYF
TGTGCCAGCAGGGCTAGCGGGGGGGCCGAGCAGTACTTC
>.|TRBV11-1|TRBJ2-7|15|TRBD1
CAQGLGQGLSYEQYF
TGTGCCCAAGGGTTGGGACAGGGGTTAAGCTACGAGCAGTACTTC
>once|TRBV5-1|TRBJ2-5|13|.
CASSRDVGGTQYF
TGCGCCAGCAGCCGGGACGTCGGGGGGACCCAGTACTTC
>.|TRBV6-1|TRBJ1-4|14|.
CASSEEAGPEKLFF
TGTGCCAGCAGTGAAGAGGCAGGGCCAGAAAAACTGTTTTTT
>.|TRBV7-2|TRBJ1-5|13|.
CASSLKSGQPQHF
TGTGCCAGCAGCCTTAAATCTGGCCAGCCCCAGCATTTT
>.|TRBV21-1|TRBJ1-2|14|.
CASSKEGGAQGYTF
TGTGCCAGCAGCAAAGAGGGGGGGGCACAGGGCTACACCTTC
>few|TRBV5-1|TRBJ2-1|14|.
CASSFRGSGNEQFF
TGCGCCAGCAGCTTTAGGGGGTCTGGAAATGAGCAGTTCTTC
>few|TRBV27|TRBJ2-7|15|TRBD1
CASSLYPGQGDEQYF
TGTGCCAGCAGTTTATATCCGGGACAGGGTGACGAGCAGTACTTC
>.|TRBV27|TRBJ1-5|14|.
CASSLSPSVQPQHF
TGTGCCAGCAGTTTATCCCCCTCGGTTCAGCCCCAGCATTTT
>.|TRBV19|TRBJ2-5|14|.
CASSIGYTEETQYF
TGTGCCAGTAGTATAGGTTACACCGAAGAGACCCAGTACTTC
>.|TRBV11-3|TRBJ2-1|14|.
CASKVGGLDNEQFF
TGTGCCAGCAAGGTCGGGGGTTTAGACAATGAGCAGTTCTTC
>.|TRBV7-8|TRBJ1-2|15|.
CASSLSQGFNYGYTF
TGTGCCAGCAGCTTAAGTCAGGGCTTTAACTATGGCTACACCTTC
>.|TRBV7-3|TRBJ2-7|16|TRBD2
CASSSSPGTSGGILHF
TGTGCCAGCAGCTCCTCGCCCGGGACTAGCGGGGGGATCTTGCACTTC
>.|TRBV7-2|TRBJ1-5|15|TRBD1
CASSRTGTSNQPQHF
TGTGCCAGCAGCCGGACAGGGACTAGCAATCAGCCCCAGCATTTT
>.|TRBV7-2|TRBJ2-7|16|TRBD2
CASSHGRLAGIYEQYF
TGTGCCAGCAGCCACGGTCGCCTAGCGGGGATCTACGAGCAGTACTTC
>.|TRBV27|TRBJ2-1|15|TRBD2
CASASGGAGYNEQFF
TGTGCCAGTGCTAGCGGGGGAGCTGGTTACAATGAGCAGTTCTTC
>.|TRBV5-4|TRBJ2-4|14|TRBD2
CASSIGGEGNIQYF
TGTGCCAGCAGCATTGGTGGGGAGGGGAACATTCAGTACTTC
>.|TRBV4-2|TRBJ2-2|14|.
CASSQETGIGELFF
TGTGCCAGCAGCCAAGAAACAGGGATCGGGGAGCTGTTTTTT
>.|TRBV6-4|TRBJ2-7|16|.
CASRPSRRGETYEQYF
TGTGCCAGCAGACCCAGCAGGCGGGGAGAAACCTACGAGCAGTACTTC
>.|TRBV18|TRBJ1-2|15|.
CASSPIKGVNYGYTF
TGTGCCAGCTCACCAATTAAGGGGGTTAACTATGGCTACACCTTC
>.|TRBV7-8|TRBJ2-7|17|TRBD1
CASSLALWGQGAYEQYF
TGTGCCAGCAGCTTAGCTTTATGGGGACAGGGGGCTTACGAGCAGTACTTC
>.|TRBV5-1|TRBJ2-3|17|TRBD1
CASSPPLGQGETDTQYF
TGCGCCAGCAGCCCCCCCTTGGGTCAGGGGGAAACAGATACGCAGTATTTT
>.|TRBV7-9|TRBJ1-4|15|TRBD1
CASSSSGGTNEKLFF
TGTGCCAGCAGCTCTTCAGGGGGAACAAATGAAAAACTGTTTTTT
>.|TRBV30|TRBJ1-2|16|.
CAWSNYRRGGSGGYTF
TGTGCCTGGAGCAACTATCGGCGCGGTGGGTCGGGGGGCTACACCTTC
>.|TRBV18|TRBJ1-1|16|TRBD1
CASSPSQGASNTEAFF
TGTGCCAGCTCACCAAGTCAGGGGGCATCAAACACTGAAGCTTTCTTT
>.|TRBV5-1|TRBJ2-2|14|.
CASSVQGNTGELFF
TGCGCCAGCAGCGTCCAGGGGAACACCGGGGAGCTGTTTTTT
>.|TRBV5-5|TRBJ1-5|14|TRBD1
CASSFTGGREPQHF
TGTGCCAGCAGCTTCACAGGGGGAAGGGAGCCCCAGCATTTT
>.|TRBV2|TRBJ1-5|17|TRBD1
CASSIIPLGQGDQPQHF
TGTGCCAGCAGTATTATCCCATTGGGACAGGGAGATCAGCCCCAGCATTTT
>.|TRBV7-6|TRBJ2-7|15|.
CASSLDQGPIYEQYF
TGTGCCAGCAGCTTAGATCAGGGGCCCATCTACGAGCAGTACTTC